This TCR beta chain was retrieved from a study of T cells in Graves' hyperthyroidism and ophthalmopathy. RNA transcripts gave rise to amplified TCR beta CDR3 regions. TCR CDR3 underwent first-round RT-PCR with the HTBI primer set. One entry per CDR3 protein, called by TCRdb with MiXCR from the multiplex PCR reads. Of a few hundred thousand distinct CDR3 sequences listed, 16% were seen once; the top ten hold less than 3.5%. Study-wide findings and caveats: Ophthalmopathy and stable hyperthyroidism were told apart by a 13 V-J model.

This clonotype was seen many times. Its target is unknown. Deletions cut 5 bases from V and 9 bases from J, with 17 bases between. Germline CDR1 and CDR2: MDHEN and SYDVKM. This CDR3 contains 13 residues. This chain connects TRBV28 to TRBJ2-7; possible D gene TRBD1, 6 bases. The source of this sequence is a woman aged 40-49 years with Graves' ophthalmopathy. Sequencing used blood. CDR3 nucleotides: TGTGCCAGCAGTATCTCCGGGACACCCTGGCAGTACTTC. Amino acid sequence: CASSISGTPWQYF.